This is a list of T cell receptor beta chains from one sample in a study of cytomegalovirus exposure and HLA in healthy donors. Here immunoSEQ multiplex PCR was the method, and the copy in TCRdb shows in-frame clones only, minus some. The table has about 160,000 clones, approximately 78% seen once. Specimen: PBMCs. These receptors were taken from a girl aged 2-10 years in good health and CMV-seropositive. CDR3s include the opening cysteine and the closing phenylalanine or tryptophan. Fields, in order: J gene, clone size, V gene, D gene, CDR3 protein, CDR3 DNA. D genes are given only for firm matches. Expanded clones are given a class, and other clones once, few, many or no size at all.

TRBJ2-1 . TRBV6-1 TRBD2 CASSGGVGGRRYNEQFF TGTGCCAGCAGTGGGGGGGTTGGCGGGAGGAGATACAATGAGCAGTTCTTC
TRBJ2-3 once TRBV29-1 TRBD2 CSVEHTSGRSDTQYF TGCAGCGTTGAACACACTAGCGGCCGGAGTGATACGCAGTATTTT
TRBJ2-7 once TRBV11-2 . CASSLARYNSPVPYEQYF TGTGCCAGCAGCTTAGCGAGGTACAACTCTCCGGTTCCCTACGAGCAGTACTTC
TRBJ2-5 . TRBV7-6 . CASSLTHQETQYF TGTGCCAGCAGCTTAACACACCAAGAGACCCAGTACTTC
TRBJ2-7 once TRBV7-6 TRBD2 CASSLSAGRGYEQYF TGTGCCAGCAGCTTGTCAGCGGGAAGAGGCTACGAGCAGTACTTC
TRBJ2-6 . TRBV7-3 . CASSRSGSSGANVLTF TGTGCCAGCAGCCGAAGCGGTTCCTCTGGGGCCAACGTCCTGACTTTC
TRBJ2-7 . TRBV27 TRBD2 CASSPGLDLPYEQYF TGTGCCAGCAGTCCGGGACTAGATCTACCCTACGAGCAGTACTTC
TRBJ1-5 few TRBV28 . CASSLYRTLSNQPQHF TGTGCCAGCAGTTTATACAGGACACTTAGCAATCAGCCCCAGCATTTT
TRBJ1-3 . TRBV30 . CAGDKGAGNTIYF TGTGCCGGTGATAAAGGGGCTGGAAACACCATATATTTT
TRBJ2-7 . TRBV29-1 . CSVGFAGHGYEQYF TGCAGCGTTGGTTTCGCAGGGCATGGGTACGAGCAGTACTTC
TRBJ1-2 once TRBV6-4 TRBD1 CASSDNRGLGYTF TGTGCCAGCAGTGACAACAGGGGGCTGGGCTACACCTTC
TRBJ2-7 . TRBV14 . CASSPESGTYSYEQYF TGTGCCAGCAGCCCAGAATCAGGGACATACTCCTACGAGCAGTACTTC
TRBJ2-2 . TRBV5-4 . CASSFSGNTGELFF TGTGCCAGCAGCTTTTCCGGGAACACCGGGGAGCTGTTTTTT
TRBJ1-1 . TRBV2 TRBD1 CASSRTGGFEAFF TGTGCCAGCAGCCGGACAGGGGGCTTTGAAGCTTTCTTT
TRBJ2-1 . TRBV4-1 TRBD1 CASSRTGTGAYNEQFF TGCGCCAGCAGCAGGACCGGGACAGGCGCGTACAATGAGCAGTTCTTC
TRBJ2-1 . TRBV18 TRBD2 CASSPQSGSSYNEQFF TGTGCCAGCTCACCACAGAGCGGGAGCTCCTACAATGAGCAGTTCTTC
TRBJ2-5 . TRBV5-1 TRBD1 CASSGQGETQYF TGCGCCAGCAGCGGACAGGGCGAGACCCAGTACTTC